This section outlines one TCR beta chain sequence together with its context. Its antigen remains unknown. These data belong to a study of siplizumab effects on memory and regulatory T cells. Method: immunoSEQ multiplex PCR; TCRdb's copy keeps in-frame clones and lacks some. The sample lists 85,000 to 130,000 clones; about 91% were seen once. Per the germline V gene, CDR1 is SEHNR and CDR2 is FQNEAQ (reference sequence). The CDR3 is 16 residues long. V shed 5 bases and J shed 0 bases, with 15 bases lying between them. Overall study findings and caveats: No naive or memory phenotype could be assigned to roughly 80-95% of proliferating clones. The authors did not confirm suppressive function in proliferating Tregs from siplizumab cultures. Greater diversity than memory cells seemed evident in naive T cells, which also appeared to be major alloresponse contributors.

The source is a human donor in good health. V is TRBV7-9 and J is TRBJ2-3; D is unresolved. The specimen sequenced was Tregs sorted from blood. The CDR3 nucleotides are TGTGCCAGCAGCCCCGCGACCAAGTCTAGCACAGATACGCAGTATTTT. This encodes CASSPATKSSTDTQYF.